This entry features one T cell receptor beta chain sequence. Assignments of participants to cohorts depended upon their own reported clinical history. The data were obtained in a study of blood T cell repertoires in COVID-19. Looking at the study overall: From T cells, B-cell-depleted T cells, or PBMCs came the material, which was cDNA or gDNA.

In the authors' workflow: From reference gene primer amplification, estimates of nucleated cell counts were derived. Libraries were prepared by immunoSEQ multiplex PCR; TCRdb keeps only in-frame clonotypes and omits some of them. The V and J calls and the clone size are those of that table, but D and trimming were determined from the DNA. Here the sample spans about 330,000 clones, around 87% being singletons. V trimming: 3 bases; J trimming: 8 bases; junction bases outside the gene matches: 4. The germline V gene has CDR1 LGHDT and CDR2 YNNKEL (reference sequence). CDR3 length equals 14 residues. The rearrangement links TRBV3-1 (or the pseudogene TRBV3-2) to TRBJ2-1, with TRBD2 matching 10 bases. The TCR comes from a woman aged 30 to 39 who had recovered from COVID-19. Sequenced material: PBMCs or T cells enriched from blood (not recorded which). The CDR3 coding sequence is TGTGCCAGCAGCCACGGGACTAGCGATCATGAGCAGTTCTTC. Translated: CASSHGTSDHEQFF.